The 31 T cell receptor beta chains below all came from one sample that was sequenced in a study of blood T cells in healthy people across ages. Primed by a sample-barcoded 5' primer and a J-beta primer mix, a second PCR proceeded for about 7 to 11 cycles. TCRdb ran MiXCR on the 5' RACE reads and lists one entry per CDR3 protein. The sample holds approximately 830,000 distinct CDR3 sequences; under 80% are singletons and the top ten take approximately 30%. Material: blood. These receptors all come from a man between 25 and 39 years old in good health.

CDR3 DNA sequence: TGTGCCAGCAGCCAGCAGGGAATGACCGGGGAGCTGTTTTTT. Its translation: CASSQQGMTGELFF. The chain links TRBV3-1 to TRBJ2-2, with D perhaps matching TRBD1 (5 bases). CDR1 is LGHDT and CDR2 is YNNKEL in the germline V gene (reference sequence). The CDR3 sequence is 14 residues long. V was cut by 3 bases and J by 5 bases, with 10 bases left in between.

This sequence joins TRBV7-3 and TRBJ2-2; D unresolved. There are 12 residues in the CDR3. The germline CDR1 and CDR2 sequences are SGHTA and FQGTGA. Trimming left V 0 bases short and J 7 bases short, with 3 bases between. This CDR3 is CASSLTYGELFF. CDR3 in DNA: TGTGCCAGCAGCTTAACGTACGGGGAGCTGTTTTTT.

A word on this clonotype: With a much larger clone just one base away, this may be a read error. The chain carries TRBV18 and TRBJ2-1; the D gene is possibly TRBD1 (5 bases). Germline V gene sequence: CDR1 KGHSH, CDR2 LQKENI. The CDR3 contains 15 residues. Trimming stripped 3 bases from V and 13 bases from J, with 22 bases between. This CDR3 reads CASSPGGARKETQFF. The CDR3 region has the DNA TGTGCCAGCTCACCCGGTGGGGCGAGAAAAGAGACCCAGTTCTTC.

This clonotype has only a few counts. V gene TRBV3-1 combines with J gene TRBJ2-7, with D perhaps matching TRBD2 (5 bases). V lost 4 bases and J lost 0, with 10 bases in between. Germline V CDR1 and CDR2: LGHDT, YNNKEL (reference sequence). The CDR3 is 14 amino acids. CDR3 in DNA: TGTGCCAGCAGCCCCAGTCGGGGCTCCTACGAGCAGTACTTC. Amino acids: CASSPSRGSYEQYF.

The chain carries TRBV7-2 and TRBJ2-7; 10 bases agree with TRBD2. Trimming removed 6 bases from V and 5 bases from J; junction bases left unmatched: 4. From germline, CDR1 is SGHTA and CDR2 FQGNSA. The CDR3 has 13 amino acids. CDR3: CASRIAGGHEQYF. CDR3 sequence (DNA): TGTGCCAGCAGAATAGCGGGGGGTCACGAGCAGTACTTC.

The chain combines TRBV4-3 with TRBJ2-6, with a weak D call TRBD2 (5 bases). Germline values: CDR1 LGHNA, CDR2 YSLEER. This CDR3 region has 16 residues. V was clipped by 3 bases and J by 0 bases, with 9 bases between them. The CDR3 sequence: CASSHQEGSGANVLTF. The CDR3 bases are TGCGCCAGCAGCCATCAAGAGGGCTCTGGGGCCAACGTCCTGACTTTC.

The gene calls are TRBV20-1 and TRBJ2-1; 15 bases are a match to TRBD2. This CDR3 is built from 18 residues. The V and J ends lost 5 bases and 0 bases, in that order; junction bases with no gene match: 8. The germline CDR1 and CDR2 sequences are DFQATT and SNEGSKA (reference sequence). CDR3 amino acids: CSASGLAGGISSYNEQFF. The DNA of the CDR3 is TGCAGTGCTTCCGGACTAGCGGGGGGGATTAGCTCCTACAATGAGCAGTTCTTC.

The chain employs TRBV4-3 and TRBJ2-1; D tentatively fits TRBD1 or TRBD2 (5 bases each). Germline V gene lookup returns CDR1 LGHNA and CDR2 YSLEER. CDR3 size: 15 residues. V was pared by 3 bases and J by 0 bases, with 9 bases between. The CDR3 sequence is CASSQLGTSYNEQFF. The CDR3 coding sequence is TGCGCCAGCAGCCAGCTAGGGACCTCCTACAATGAGCAGTTCTTC.

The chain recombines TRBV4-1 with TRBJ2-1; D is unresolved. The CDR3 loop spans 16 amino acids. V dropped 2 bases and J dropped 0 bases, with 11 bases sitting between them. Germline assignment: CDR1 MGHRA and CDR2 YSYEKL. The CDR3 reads CASSQFSSSSYNEQFF. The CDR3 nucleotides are TGCGCCAGCAGCCAATTTAGTTCGAGCTCCTACAATGAGCAGTTCTTC.

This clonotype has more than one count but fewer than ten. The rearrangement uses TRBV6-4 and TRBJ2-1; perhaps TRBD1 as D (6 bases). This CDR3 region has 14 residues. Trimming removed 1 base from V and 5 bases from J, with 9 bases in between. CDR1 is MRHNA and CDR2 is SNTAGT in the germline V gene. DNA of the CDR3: TGTGCCAGCAGTGACTTAGCAGGGGACAATGAGCAGTTCTTC. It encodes CASSDLAGDNEQFF.

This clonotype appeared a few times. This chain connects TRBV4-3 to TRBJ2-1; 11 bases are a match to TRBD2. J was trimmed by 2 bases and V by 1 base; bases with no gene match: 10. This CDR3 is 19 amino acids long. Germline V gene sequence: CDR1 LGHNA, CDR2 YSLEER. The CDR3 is CASSQVEGPGLAAYNEQFF. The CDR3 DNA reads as TGCGCCAGCAGCCAAGTAGAGGGGCCGGGACTAGCGGCCTACAATGAGCAGTTCTTC.

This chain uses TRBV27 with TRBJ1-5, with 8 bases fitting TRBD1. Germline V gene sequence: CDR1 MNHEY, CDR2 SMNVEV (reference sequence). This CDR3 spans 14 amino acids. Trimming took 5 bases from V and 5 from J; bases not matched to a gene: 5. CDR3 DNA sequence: TGTGCCAGCAGTACAAGGACAGGGCATCAGCCCCAGCATTTT. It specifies CASSTRTGHQPQHF.

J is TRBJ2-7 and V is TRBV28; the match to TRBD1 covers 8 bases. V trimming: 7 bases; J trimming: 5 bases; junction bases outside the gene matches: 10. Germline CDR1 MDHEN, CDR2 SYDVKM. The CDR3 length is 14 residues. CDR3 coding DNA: TGTGCCAGCACTCCCCCGGACAGGGTCCACGAGCAGTACTTC. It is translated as CASTPPDRVHEQYF. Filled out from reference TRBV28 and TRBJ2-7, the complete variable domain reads DVKVTQSSRYLVKRTGEKVFLECVQDMDHENMFWYRQDPGLGLRLIYFSYDVKMKEKGDIPEGYSVSREKKERFSLILESASTNQTSMYLCASTPPDRVHEQYFGPGTRLTVT.

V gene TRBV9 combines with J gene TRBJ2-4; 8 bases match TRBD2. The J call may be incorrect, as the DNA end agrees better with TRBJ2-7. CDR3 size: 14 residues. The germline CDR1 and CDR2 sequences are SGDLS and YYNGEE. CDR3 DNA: TGTGCCAGCAGCGGCACCGGGACTAGAAACGAGCAGTACTTC. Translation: CASSGTGTRNEQYF.

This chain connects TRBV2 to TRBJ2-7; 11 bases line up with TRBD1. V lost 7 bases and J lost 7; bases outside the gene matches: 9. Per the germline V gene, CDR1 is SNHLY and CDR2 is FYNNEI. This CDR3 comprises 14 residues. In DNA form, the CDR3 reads TGTGCCAGCATCCAAGGACAGGGGGCGAGGGAGCAGTACTTC. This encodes CASIQGQGAREQYF.

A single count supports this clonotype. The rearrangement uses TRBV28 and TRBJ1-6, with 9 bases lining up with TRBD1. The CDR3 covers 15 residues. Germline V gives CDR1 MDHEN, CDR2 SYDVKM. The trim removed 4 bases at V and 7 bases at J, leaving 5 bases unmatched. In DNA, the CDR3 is TGTGCCAGCAGTTCTGGGACAGGGCTGAATTCACCCCTCCACTTT. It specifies CASSSGTGLNSPLHF.

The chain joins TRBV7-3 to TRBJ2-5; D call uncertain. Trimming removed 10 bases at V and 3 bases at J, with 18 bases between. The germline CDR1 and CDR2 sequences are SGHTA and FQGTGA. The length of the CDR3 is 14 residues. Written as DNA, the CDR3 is TGTGCCATCTGTATGGCGAACCCCGAAGAGACCCAGTACTTC. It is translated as CAICMANPEETQYF.

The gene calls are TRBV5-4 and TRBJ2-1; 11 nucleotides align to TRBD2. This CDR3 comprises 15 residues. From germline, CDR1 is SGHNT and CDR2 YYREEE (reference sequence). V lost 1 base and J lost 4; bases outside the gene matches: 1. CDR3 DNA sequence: TGTGCCAGCAGCTTGTCTAGCGGGGGGTACAATGAGCAGTTCTTC. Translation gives CASSLSSGGYNEQFF.

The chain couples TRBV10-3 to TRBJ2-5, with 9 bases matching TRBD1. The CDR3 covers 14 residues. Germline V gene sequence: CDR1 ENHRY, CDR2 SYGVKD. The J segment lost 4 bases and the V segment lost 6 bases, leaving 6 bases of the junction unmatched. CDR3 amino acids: CAIRLDRGGETQYF. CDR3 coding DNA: TGTGCCATCAGACTCGACAGGGGGGGAGAGACCCAGTACTTC.

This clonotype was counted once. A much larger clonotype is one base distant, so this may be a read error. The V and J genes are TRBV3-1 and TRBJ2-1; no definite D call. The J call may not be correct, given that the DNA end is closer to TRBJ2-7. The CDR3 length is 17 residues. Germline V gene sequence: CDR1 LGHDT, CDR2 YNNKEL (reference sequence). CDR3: CASSQDNWRSSYNEQYF. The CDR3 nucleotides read TGTGCCAGCAGCCAAGATAATTGGCGGTCCTCCTACAATGAGCAGTACTTC.

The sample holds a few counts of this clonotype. DNA for the CDR3: TGCGCCAGCAGCTTGGCCCCAGCGGGGGGGGATGAGCAGTTCTTC. Its protein is CASSLAPAGGDEQFF. This chain links TRBV5-1 with TRBJ2-1; 10 positions agree with TRBD2. Per the germline V gene, CDR1 is SGHRS and CDR2 is YFSETQ. V dropped 0 bases and J dropped 8; count of bases not matched to a gene: 5. CDR3 length: 15 residues.

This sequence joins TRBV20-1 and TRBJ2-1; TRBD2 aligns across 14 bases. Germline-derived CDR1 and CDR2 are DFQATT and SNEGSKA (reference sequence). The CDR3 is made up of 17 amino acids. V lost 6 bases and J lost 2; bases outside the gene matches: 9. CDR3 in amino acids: CSANPGLAGAAYNEQFF. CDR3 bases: TGCAGTGCCAACCCGGGACTAGCGGGGGCCGCCTACAATGAGCAGTTCTTC.

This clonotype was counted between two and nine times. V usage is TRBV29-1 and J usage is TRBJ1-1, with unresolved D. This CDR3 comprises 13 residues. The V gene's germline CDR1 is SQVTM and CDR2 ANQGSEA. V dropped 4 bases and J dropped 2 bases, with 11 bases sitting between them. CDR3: CSVVPTTNTEAFF. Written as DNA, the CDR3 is TGCAGCGTTGTGCCGACGACAAACACTGAAGCTTTCTTT.

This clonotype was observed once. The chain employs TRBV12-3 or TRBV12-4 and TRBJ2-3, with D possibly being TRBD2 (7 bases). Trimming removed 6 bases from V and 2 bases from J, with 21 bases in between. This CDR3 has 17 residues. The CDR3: CASSLSFAGAFTDTQYF. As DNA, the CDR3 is TGTGCCAGCAGCTTAAGCTTTGCGGGGGCGTTCACAGATACGCAGTATTTT.

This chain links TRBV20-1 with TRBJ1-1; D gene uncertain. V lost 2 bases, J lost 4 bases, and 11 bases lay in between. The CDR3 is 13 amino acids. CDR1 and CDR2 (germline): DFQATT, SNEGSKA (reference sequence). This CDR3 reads CSARKTDATEAFF. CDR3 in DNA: TGCAGTGCTAGAAAAACAGATGCCACTGAAGCTTTCTTT.

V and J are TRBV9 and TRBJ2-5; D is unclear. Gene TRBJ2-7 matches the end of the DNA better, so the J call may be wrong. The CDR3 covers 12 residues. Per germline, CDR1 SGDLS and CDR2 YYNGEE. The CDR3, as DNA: TGTGCCAGCAGCGACCGATCCAGCGAGCAGTACTTC. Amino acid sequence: CASSDRSSEQYF.

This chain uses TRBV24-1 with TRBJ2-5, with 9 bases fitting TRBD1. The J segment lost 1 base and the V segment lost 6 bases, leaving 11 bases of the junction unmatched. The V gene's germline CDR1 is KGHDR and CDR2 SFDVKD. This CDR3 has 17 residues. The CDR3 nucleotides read TGTGCCACCAGTATGGACGAAGGACAGGGGTTCCAAGAGACCCAGTACTTC. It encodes CATSMDEGQGFQETQYF.

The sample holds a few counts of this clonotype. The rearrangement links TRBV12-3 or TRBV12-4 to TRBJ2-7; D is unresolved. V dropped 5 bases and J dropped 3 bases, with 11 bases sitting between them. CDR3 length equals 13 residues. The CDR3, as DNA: TGTGCCAGCAGTCCCACGACCAACTACGAGCAGTACTTC. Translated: CASSPTTNYEQYF.

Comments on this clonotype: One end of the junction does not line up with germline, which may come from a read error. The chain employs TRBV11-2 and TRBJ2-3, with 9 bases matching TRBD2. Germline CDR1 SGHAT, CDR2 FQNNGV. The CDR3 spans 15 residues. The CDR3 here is CASNLGTSRTDTQYF. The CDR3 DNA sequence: TGTGCCAGCAACTTAGGGACTAGCCGTACAGATACGCAGTATTTT. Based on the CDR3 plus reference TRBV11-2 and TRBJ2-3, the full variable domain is EAGVAQSPRYKIIEKRQSVAFWCNPISGHATLYWYQQILGQGPKLLIQFQNNGVVDDSQLPKDRFSAERLKGVDSTLKIQPAKLEDSAVYLCASNLGTSRTDTQYFGPGTRLTVL.

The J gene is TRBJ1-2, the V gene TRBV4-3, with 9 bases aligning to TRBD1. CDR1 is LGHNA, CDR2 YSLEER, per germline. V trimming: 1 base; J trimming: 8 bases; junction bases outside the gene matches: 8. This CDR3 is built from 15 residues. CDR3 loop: CASSQGTGATRGYTF. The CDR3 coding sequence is TGCGCCAGCAGCCAAGGGACAGGGGCGACGAGGGGCTACACCTTC.

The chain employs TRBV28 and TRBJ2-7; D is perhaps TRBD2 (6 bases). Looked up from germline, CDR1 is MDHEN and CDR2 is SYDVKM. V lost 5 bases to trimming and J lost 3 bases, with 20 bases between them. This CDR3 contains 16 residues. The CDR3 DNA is TGTGCCAGCAGTACCCCCGGGGGACCCTCGATCTACGAGCAGTACTTC. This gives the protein CASSTPGGPSIYEQYF.